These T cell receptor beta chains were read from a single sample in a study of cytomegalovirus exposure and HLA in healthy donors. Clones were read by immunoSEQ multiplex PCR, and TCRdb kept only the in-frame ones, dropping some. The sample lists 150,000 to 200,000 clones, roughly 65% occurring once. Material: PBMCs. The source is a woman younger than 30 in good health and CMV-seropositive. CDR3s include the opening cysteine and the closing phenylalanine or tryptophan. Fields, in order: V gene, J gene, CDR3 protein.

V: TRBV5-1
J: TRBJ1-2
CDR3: CASSLDGQGLEGGYTF

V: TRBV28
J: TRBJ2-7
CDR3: CASTTTTYEQYF

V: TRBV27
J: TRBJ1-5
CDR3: CASSPGHPYSNQPQHF

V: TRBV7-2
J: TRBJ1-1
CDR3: CASSLAPHTEAFF

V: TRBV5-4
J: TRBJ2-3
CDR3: CASSLQGAKDTQYF

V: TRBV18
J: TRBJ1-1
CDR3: CASSPQGRGNTEAFF

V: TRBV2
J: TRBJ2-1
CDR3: CASRKLAGNPNEQFF

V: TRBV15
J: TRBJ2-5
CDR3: CATSRDLRWRTQYF

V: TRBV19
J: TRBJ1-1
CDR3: CASNTGVLFAEAFF

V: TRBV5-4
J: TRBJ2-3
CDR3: CASSPGLADTDTQYF

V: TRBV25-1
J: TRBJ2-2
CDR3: CASRTGRVAGELFF

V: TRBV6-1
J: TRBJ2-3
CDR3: CASEKRDTQYF

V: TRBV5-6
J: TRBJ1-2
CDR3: CASSLGVGDRGNGYTF

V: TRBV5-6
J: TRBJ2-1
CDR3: CASSLWGQGINEQFF

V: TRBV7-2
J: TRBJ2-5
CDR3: CASSPGLFIGTQYF

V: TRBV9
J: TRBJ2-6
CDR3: CASSVAGAPTYSGANVLTF

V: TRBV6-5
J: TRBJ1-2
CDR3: CASSYVANYGYTF

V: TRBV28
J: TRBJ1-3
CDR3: CASSLQGRIFSGNTIYF

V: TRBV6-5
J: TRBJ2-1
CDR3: CASSKRTSGPEQFF

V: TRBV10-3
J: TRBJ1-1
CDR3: CAIRKGANGAEAFF

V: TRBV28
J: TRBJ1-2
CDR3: CASREEGVAYGYTF

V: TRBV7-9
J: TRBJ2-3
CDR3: CASSLRTSGTDTQYF

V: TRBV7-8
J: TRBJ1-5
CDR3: CASSLGQVIYSNQPQHF

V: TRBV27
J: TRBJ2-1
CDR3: CASSGPGQGSYNEQFF

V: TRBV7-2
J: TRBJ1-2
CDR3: CASSLAREAGYTF

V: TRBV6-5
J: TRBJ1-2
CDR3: CASSSHRGRVHGYTF

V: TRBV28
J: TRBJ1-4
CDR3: CASSPSGWKLGSGEKLFF

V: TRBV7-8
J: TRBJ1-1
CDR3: CASSLPTGNTEAFF

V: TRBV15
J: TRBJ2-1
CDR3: CATSNTSYSYNEQFF

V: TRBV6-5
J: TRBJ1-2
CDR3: CASSYSRGTRGYTF

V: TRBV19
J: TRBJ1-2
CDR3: CASSIETGVGYGYTF

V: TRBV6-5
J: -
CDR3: CASSQYSGGYEQYF

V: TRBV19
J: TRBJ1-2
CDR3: CASSIMRADYGYTF

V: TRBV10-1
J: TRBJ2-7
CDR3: CASSTSGGYEQYF

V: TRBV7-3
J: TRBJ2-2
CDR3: CASSPLAGGRDTGELFF

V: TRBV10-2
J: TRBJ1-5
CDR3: CASSDARRGNQPQHF

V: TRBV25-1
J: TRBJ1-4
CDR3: CASSPSNRGIDEKLFF

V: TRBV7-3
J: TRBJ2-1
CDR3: CASSLRQGSSSYNEQFF

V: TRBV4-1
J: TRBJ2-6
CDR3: CASSQGEGGSGANVLTF

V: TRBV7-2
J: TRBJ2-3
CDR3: CASSLFISDTQYF

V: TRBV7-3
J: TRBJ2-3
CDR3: CASSSLGGLTDTQYF

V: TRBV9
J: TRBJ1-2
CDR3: CASSVSSSAGHGYTF

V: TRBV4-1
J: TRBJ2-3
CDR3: CASSQDPKRVPSTDTQYF

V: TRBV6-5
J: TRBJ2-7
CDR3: CASSQGLGNPYEQYF

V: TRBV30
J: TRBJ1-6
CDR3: CAWSTRTGNSPLHF

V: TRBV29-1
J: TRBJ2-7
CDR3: CSVGRGSVEQYF

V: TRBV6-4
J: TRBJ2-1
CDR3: CATSPDLAGVDEQFF

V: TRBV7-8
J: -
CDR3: CASSEKHRVTNERPYEQYF

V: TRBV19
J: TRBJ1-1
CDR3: CASSISGVNTEAFF

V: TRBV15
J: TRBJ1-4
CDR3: CATRSVGQPTPNEKLFF

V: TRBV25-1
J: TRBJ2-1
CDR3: CASTEGLAGRIIYNEQFF

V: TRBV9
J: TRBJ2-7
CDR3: CASSASGSREQYF

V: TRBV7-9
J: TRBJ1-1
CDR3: CANSRHMNTEAFF

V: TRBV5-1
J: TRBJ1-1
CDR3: CASSLDAGLGSLEAFF